These 11 T cell receptor beta chains came from one sample sequenced in a study of graft-versus-host responses after intestinal transplantation (dated by TCRdb to the early 2020s). The library was prepared using the immunoSEQ multiplex PCR assay. TCRdb took over this immuneACCESS table, retaining in-frame rearrangements with V and J assigned. Such tables are incomplete; in checked studies, under half of the missing clones stem from an unresolved V gene, and the remainder is unexplained. The sample table holds more than 65,000 clones, of which about nine tenths were seen once. Approximately 1.4% of the sample belongs to the ten largest clones. This specimen's time point label, per the study, means: cells obtained before transplantation from donor or recipient. Their antigens remain unidentified. The specimen comprised unstimulated CD8+ T cells sorted from spleen or lymph node cells, sampled before intestinal transplant. All receptors come from a human donor who received an intestinal transplant.

This clone was seen only a few times. The chain combines TRBV13 with TRBJ2-7, with D perhaps TRBD2 (6 bases). Germline V gene data show CDR1 as PRHDT and CDR2 as FYEKMQ (reference sequence). The CDR3 is made up of 13 amino acids. V lost 4 bases, J lost 5 bases, and 12 bases lay in between. CDR3 bases: TGTGCCAGCAGCTCGGGACTGACGGACGAGCAGTACTTC. Its translation is CASSSGLTDEQYF.

About this clone: This sample includes further DNA sequences coding for the same CDR3. The chain employs TRBV7-9 and TRBJ2-7, with a tentative D call TRBD1 (5 bases). Germline lookup yields CDR1 SEHNR and CDR2 FQNEAQ (reference sequence). The CDR3 is made up of 14 amino acids. Trimming took 5 bases from V and 2 from J, leaving 13 bases between them. The CDR3 coding sequence is TGTGCCAGCAGCCTGACAGTGTCCCCCTACGAGCAGTACTTC. Its protein is CASSLTVSPYEQYF.

The chain couples TRBV5-1 to TRBJ1-1; TRBD1 matches 8 bases. The CDR3 covers 14 residues. The V gene's germline CDR1 is SGHRS and CDR2 YFSETQ. V was pared by 2 bases and J by 4 bases, with 4 bases of the junction left unmatched. CDR3 sequence (DNA): TGCGCCAGCAGCTTTACAGGGGGTATCACTGAAGCTTTCTTT. It translates to CASSFTGGITEAFF. The full variable domain, its missing parts supplied by reference TRBV5-1 and TRBJ1-1, is KAGVTQTPRYLIKTRGQQVTLSCSPISGHRSVSWYQQTPGQGLQFLFEYFSETQRNKGNFPGRFSGRQFSNSRSEMNVSTLELGDSALYLCASSFTGGITEAFFGQGTRLTVV.

The sample holds one count of this clone. This chain links TRBV6-5 with TRBJ1-1; D is ambiguous. The CDR3 loop spans 13 amino acids. CDR1 is MNHEY, CDR2 SVGAGI, per germline. V was shortened by 6 bases and J by 3 bases, with 11 bases between the two germline ends. As DNA, the CDR3 is TGTGCCAGCAGCCCCGGTGAGTACACTGAAGCTTTCTTT. Translation: CASSPGEYTEAFF.

The chain recombines TRBV7-9 with TRBJ2-5; a weak D match, TRBD1 (6 bases). The CDR3 sequence is 15 residues long. Trimming cost V 4 bases and J 5 bases, with 17 bases left between them. The germline V gene encodes CDR1 SEHNR and CDR2 FQNEAQ (reference sequence). CDR3 sequence (DNA): TGTGCCAGCAGCTCCGAACAGGGAGACCGGGAGACCCAGTACTTC. As protein: CASSSEQGDRETQYF.

This sequence joins TRBV9 and TRBJ2-5; D perhaps matches TRBD2 (7 bases). Germline CDR1 reads SGDLS; CDR2 reads YYNGEE. V was shortened by 0 bases and J by 4 bases, with 16 bases between the two germline ends. The CDR3 is made up of 16 amino acids. The CDR3 DNA sequence: TGTGCCAGCAGCGTAGGTGGTGGGGGGGGGCCAGAGACCCAGTACTTC. As protein: CASSVGGGGGPETQYF.

The chain joins TRBV27 to TRBJ1-6, with a tentative D call TRBD1 (6 bases). The CDR3 spans 14 residues. The germline gives CDR1 MNHEY, CDR2 SMNVEV (reference sequence). The V end lost 2 bases, the J end lost 8 bases, and 10 bases lay between the germline ends. The DNA of the CDR3 is TGTGCCAGCAGTTTAGGGGGGGGGCATTCACCCCTCCACTTT. Protein sequence: CASSLGGGHSPLHF.

There are a few counts of this clone. The chain uses TRBV7-9 and TRBJ1-2; 7 positions agree with TRBD1. Unmatched junction bases numbered 4, after V lost 4 bases and J lost 5 bases. The CDR3 spans 13 residues. Germline V gene lookup returns CDR1 SEHNR and CDR2 FQNEAQ (reference sequence). The CDR3: CASSSTGAYGYTF. The DNA for the CDR3 is TGTGCCAGCAGCTCAACAGGGGCGTATGGCTACACCTTC.

The chain couples TRBV28 to TRBJ2-1; a possible D gene is TRBD2 (7 bases). Germline V CDR1 and CDR2: MDHEN, SYDVKM. CDR3 length: 15 residues. V was shortened by 4 bases and J by 4 bases, with 14 bases between the two germline ends. The CDR3 DNA is TGTGCCAGCAGTTCACAGGGAGGGCGGTACAATGAGCAGTTCTTC. This codes for CASSSQGGRYNEQFF.

There are a few counts of this clone. The chain employs TRBV19 and TRBJ1-2; D is undetermined. The CDR3 is 12 amino acids. Germline CDR1 is LNHDA and CDR2 is SQIVND (reference sequence). The ends were cut back, 5 bases at V and 4 bases at J, with 8 bases in the middle. DNA of the CDR3: TGTGCCAGTAGTGGAGGAGTCTATGGCTACACCTTC. Protein: CASSGGVYGYTF.

The chain's CDR3 is CASSPVTVENQPQHF. The CDR3 region has the DNA TGCGCCAGCAGCCCAGTGACTGTTGAAAATCAGCCCCAGCATTTT. This rearrangement joins TRBV4-1 to TRBJ1-5; no clear D gene. The V gene's germline CDR1 is MGHRA and CDR2 YSYEKL. Trimming left V 4 bases short and J 4 bases short, with 14 bases between. CDR3 size: 15 residues.